This T cell receptor beta chain stems from a study of blood T cell repertoires in COVID-19. Per the authors' pipeline: Cell counts per sample came from amplifying reference gene primers. TCRdb keeps only in-frame clones here, not all; method: immunoSEQ multiplex PCR. Clone size and the V and J calls come from that table; the DNA yielded D and trimming. The sample yields approximately 150,000 clones, approximately 87% seen once. The CDR3 covers 15 residues. V was clipped by 4 bases and J by 0 bases, with 14 bases between them. Germline V gives CDR1 SGHRS, CDR2 YFSETQ. This clone was found once. The source is a man aged 50 to 59 who had recovered from COVID-19. V and J are TRBV5-1 and TRBJ2-7; D is possibly TRBD2 (5 bases). The sequencing sample was made of peripheral blood. CDR3 coding DNA: TGCGCCAGCAGCCGGGATGGACGGTCCTCCTACGAGCAGTACTTC. The encoded protein is CASSRDGRSSYEQYF.